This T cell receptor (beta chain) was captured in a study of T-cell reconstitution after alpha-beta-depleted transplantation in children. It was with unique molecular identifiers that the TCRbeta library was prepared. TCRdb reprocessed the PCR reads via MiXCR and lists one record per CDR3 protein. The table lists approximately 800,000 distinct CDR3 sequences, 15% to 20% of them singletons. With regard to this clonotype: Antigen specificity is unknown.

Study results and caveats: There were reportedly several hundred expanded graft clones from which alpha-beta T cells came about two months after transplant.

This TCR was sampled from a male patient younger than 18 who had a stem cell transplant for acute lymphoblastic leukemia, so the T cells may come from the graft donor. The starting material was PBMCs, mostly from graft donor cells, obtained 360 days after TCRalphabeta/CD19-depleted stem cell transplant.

The CDR3 DNA sequence: TGTGCCAGCAGCTTAGATATAGGGGGCGAGCAGTACTTC. Its translation is CASSLDIGGEQYF. The chain carries TRBV11-2 and TRBJ2-7, with D possibly TRBD1 on 6 matching bases. Trimming shortened V by 0 bases and J by 6 bases, and 9 bases separated the two germline ends. Germline V gene sequence: CDR1 SGHAT, CDR2 FQNNGV. The CDR3 extends over 13 amino acids.